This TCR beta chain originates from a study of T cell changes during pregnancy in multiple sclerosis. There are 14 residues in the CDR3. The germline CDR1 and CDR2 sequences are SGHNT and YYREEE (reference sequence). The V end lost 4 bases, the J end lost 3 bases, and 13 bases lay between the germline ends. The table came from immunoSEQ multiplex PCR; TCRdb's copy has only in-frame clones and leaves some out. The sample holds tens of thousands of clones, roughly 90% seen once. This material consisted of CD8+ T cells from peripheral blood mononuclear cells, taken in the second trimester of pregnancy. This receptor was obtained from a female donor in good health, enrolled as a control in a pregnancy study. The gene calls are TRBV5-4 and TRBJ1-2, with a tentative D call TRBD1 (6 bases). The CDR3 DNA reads TGTGCCAGCAGCCCACAGGGTACGGACTATGGCTACACCTTC. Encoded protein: CASSPQGTDYGYTF.